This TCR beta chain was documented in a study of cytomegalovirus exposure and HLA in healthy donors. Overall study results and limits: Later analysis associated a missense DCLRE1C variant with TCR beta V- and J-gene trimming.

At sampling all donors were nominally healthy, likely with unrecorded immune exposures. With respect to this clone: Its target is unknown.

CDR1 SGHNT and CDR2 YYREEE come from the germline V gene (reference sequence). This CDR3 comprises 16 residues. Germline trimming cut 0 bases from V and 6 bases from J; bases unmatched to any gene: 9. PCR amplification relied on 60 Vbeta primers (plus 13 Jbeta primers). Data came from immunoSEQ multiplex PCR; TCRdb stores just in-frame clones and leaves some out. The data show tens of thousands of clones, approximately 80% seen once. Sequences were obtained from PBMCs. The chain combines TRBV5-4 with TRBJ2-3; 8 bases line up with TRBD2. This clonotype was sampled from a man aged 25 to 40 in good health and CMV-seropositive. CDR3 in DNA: TGTGCCAGCAGCTTGGGAAGCGGGGGACCAGAGGATACGCAGTATTTT. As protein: CASSLGSGGPEDTQYF.